Detailed here is one TCR beta chain. The antigen remains unidentified. These data originate in a study of OX40 agonist ivuxolimab in advanced cancers. Trimming took 5 bases from V and 2 from J, leaving 19 bases between them. Germline assignment: CDR1 LNHDA and CDR2 SQIVND (reference sequence). The CDR3 loop spans 16 amino acids. Sequencing was performed with immunoSEQ multiplex PCR; in TCRdb, only in-frame clones are kept and a portion is missing. The data hold 65,000 to 70,000 clones, with 87% observed a single time. Autoimmune disease history or systemic immunosuppression excluded patients. Study findings and constraints: Some of the lowest clonal expansion was seen in partial responders at 0.1-3.0 mg/kg.

The V gene is TRBV19, the J gene TRBJ2-7; weak D call: TRBD2 (5 bases). Sequenced here: CD4+ or CD8+ T cells sorted from blood, sampled in a trial of the OX40 agonist ivuxolimab. The origin of this receptor is an adult with an advanced solid tumor such as melanoma, head and neck, liver or kidney cancer. CDR3 protein: CASSEPRRDSTYEQYF. CDR3 nucleotides: TGTGCCAGTAGTGAACCACGACGGGATTCCACCTACGAGCAGTACTTC.